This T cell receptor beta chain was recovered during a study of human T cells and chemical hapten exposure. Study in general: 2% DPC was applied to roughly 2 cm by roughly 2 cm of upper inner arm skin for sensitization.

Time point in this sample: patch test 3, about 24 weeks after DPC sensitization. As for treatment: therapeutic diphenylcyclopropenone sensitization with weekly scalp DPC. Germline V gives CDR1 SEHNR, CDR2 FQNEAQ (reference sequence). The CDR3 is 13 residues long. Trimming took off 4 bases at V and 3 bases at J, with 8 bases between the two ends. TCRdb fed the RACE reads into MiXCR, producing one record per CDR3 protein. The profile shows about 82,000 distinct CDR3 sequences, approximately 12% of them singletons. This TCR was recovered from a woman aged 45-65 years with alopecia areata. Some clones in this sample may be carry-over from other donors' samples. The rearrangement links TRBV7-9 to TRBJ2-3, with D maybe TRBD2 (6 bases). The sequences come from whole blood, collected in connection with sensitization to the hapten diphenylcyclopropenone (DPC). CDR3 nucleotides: TGTGCCAGCAGCTCCGGGAGTACAGATACGCAGTATTTT. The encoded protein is CASSSGSTDTQYF.